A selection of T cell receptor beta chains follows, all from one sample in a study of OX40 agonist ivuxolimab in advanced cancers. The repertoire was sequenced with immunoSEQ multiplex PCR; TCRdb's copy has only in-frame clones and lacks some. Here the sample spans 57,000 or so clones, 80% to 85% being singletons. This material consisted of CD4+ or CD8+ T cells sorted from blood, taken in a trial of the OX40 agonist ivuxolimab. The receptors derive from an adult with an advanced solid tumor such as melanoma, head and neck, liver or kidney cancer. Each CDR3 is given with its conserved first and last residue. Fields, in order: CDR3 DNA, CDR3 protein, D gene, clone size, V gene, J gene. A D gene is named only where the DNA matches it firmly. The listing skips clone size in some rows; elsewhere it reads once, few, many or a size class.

DNA: TGTGCCAGCAGCCCCTTCAGCACAGATACGCAGTATTTT
CDR3: CASSPFSTDTQYF
D: NA
size: NA
V: TRBV7-9
J: TRBJ2-3

DNA: TGTGCCAGCAGCCGAGACGGCAACTATGGCTACACCTTC
CDR3: CASSRDGNYGYTF
D: NA
size: NA
V: TRBV6-5
J: TRBJ1-2

DNA: TGTGCCAGCAGTTCCGCTAGCGGGGGGGCCCTCCGGGAGACCCAGTACTTC
CDR3: CASSSASGGALRETQYF
D: TRBD2
size: NA
V: TRBV28
J: TRBJ2-5

DNA: TGTGCCAGCTCAGACTTGCGGCAACGGGGCGAGCAGTACTTC
CDR3: CASSDLRQRGEQYF
D: NA
size: NA
V: TRBV5-5
J: TRBJ2-7

DNA: TGTGCCAGCAGTTTTACTAACTATGGCTACACCTTC
CDR3: CASSFTNYGYTF
D: NA
size: NA
V: TRBV28
J: TRBJ1-2

DNA: TGTGCCAGCAGTGATATTCAGACAGTCGCAGCTTCATTCTTT
CDR3: CASSDIQTVAASFF
D: NA
size: once
V: TRBV6-1
J: TRBJ1-1

DNA: TGTGCCAGCAGCTTGGAAGTCGGTTTCAATCAGCCCCAGCATTTT
CDR3: CASSLEVGFNQPQHF
D: NA
size: NA
V: TRBV5-5
J: TRBJ1-5

DNA: TGTGCCACTGATAGAGGCGGAAACACCATATATTTT
CDR3: CATDRGGNTIYF
D: NA
size: NA
V: TRBV30
J: TRBJ1-3

DNA: TGTGCCAGCAGCGTAACCGAGGGGGGGCCATTGAACACCGGGGAGCTGTTTTTT
CDR3: CASSVTEGGPLNTGELFF
D: NA
size: once
V: TRBV9
J: TRBJ2-2

DNA: TGTGCCAGCTACCCAATGCCCGGACAGAATGAAGCTTTCTTT
CDR3: CASYPMPGQNEAFF
D: NA
size: NA
V: TRBV18
J: TRBJ1-1

DNA: TGTGCCAGCAGCTTAGTAGGGGGGACTATCTGGGCCTCCTACAATGAGCAGTTCTTC
CDR3: CASSLVGGTIWASYNEQFF
D: NA
size: NA
V: TRBV11-2
J: TRBJ2-1

DNA: TGCGCCAGCAGCTTGAGACTAGCGGGGGGCGGGAATGAGCAGTTCTTC
CDR3: CASSLRLAGGGNEQFF
D: TRBD2
size: NA
V: TRBV5-1
J: TRBJ2-1

DNA: TGTGCCAGCAGGGGGCAGGTGGACACCGGGGAGCTGTTTTTT
CDR3: CASRGQVDTGELFF
D: NA
size: NA
V: TRBV11-2
J: TRBJ2-2

DNA: TGTGCCAGCAGTTACGGCCAGGGGGCGGGTACTGAAGCTTTCTTT
CDR3: CASSYGQGAGTEAFF
D: TRBD1
size: NA
V: TRBV6-5
J: TRBJ1-1

DNA: TGTGCCAGCAGCACAGATTACAATGAGCAGTTCTTC
CDR3: CASSTDYNEQFF
D: NA
size: NA
V: TRBV6-1
J: TRBJ2-1

DNA: TGTGCCAGCAGCATGACAGGGGCAGCCAAAAACATTCAGTACTTC
CDR3: CASSMTGAAKNIQYF
D: TRBD1
size: NA
V: TRBV5-4
J: TRBJ2-4

DNA: TGTGCCAGCAGCTTGACTAGCGGGCTCACAGATACGCAGTATTTT
CDR3: CASSLTSGLTDTQYF
D: TRBD2
size: NA
V: TRBV5-6
J: TRBJ2-3

DNA: TGTGCCAGCATGTGGGTCCAGGACGAGCAGTACTTC
CDR3: CASMWVQDEQYF
D: NA
size: NA
V: TRBV2
J: TRBJ2-7

DNA: TGTGCCAGCAGTTACTCGAGTGCGTTGGAAGCTTTCTTT
CDR3: CASSYSSALEAFF
D: NA
size: NA
V: TRBV6-5
J: TRBJ1-1

DNA: TGTGCCAGCAGTCGAGGTGGTCCACTGTATTTT
CDR3: CASSRGGPLYF
D: NA
size: NA
V: TRBV11-2
J: TRBJ1-3

DNA: TGTGCCAGCATCCTTACTAGCGGTTCCTACAATGAGCAGTTCTTC
CDR3: CASILTSGSYNEQFF
D: TRBD2
size: NA
V: TRBV7-8
J: TRBJ2-1